This is a list of T cell receptor beta chains from one sample in a study of regulatory T cells in long-lasting Graves disease. TCRdb recomputed calls from the multiplex PCR reads with MiXCR, one row per CDR3 protein. The sample shows over 300,000 distinct CDR3 sequences, about 18% of them seen only once. Source: peripheral blood mononuclear cells (PBMCs), taken when the disease was refractory, from a patient treated with antithyroid drugs. These receptors were obtained from a female donor with Graves disease. Both conserved end residues are trimmed from each CDR3. Rows give clone size only sometimes, using once, few, many, or a class for an expanded clone.

abundance,v_gene,CDR3aa
.,TRBV5-1,ASSFGEANTEAF
many,TRBV12-3/TRBV12-4,ASSEGFTGANVLT
many,TRBV7-9,ASSQGTVYGYT
many,TRBV6-1,ASRSRDRGPSSEQY
once,TRBV3-1,ASSQEGGPAGAISPLH
many,TRBV29-1,SVGGNSNQPQH
many,TRBV28,ASSYPGTPNYGYT
.,TRBV30,AWGSANTIY
once,TRBV7-9,ASSLASGAREKLF
.,TRBV19,ASSMAGNTGELF
.,TRBV29-1,SVFEDGYT
.,TRBV4-3,ASRAYEQY
many,TRBV3-1,ASSQGGSGQPQH
many,TRBV3-1,ASMNTGVREETQY
few,TRBV3-1,ASSQDLRSAGELF
few,TRBV19,ASSIELEREQY
few,TRBV7-9,ASRPTENYGYT
many,TRBV7-8,ASSLRGATNEKLF
.,TRBV11-2,ASSRRRDNNQPQH
many,TRBV2,ASSESGKPYEQY
.,TRBV6-1,ASRTTPDTQY
many,TRBV20-1,SARVAIAGTNTGELF
few,TRBV9,ASSVEGGNTEAF